This passage covers 11 T cell receptor beta chains from one sample sequenced in a study of post-analysis software for immune sequencing data. Whole-study results and caveats: Patients carried roughly 5 TRBV segments more frequently than controls did, and TRBV5-6, TRBV5-1 and TRBV20-1 were among them.

Researchers reported that TCR beta cDNA libraries carried unique molecular identifiers. TCRdb called the PCR reads again in MiXCR, with one record for every CDR3 protein. The table records 550,000 to 700,000 distinct CDR3 sequences, 44% of them present only once. No antigen has been identified for these receptors. Sample: blood. The receptors originated from a girl between 10 and 17 years old with multiple sclerosis.

The chain couples TRBV7-6 to TRBJ2-7; 9 positions agree with TRBD1. V dropped 1 base and J dropped 6; count of bases not matched to a gene: 10. The CDR3 consists of 16 residues. Germline V gene lookup returns CDR1 SGHVS and CDR2 FNYEAQ. CDR3 loop: CASSLGRDRDVSEQYF. The CDR3 DNA sequence: TGTGCCAGCAGCTTAGGCCGGGACAGGGACGTCAGCGAGCAGTACTTC.

This clonotype has only a few counts. The chain uses TRBV15 and TRBJ2-1, with 11 bases that match TRBD1. Trimming took 5 bases from V and 6 from J; bases not matched to a gene: 9. The germline V gene encodes CDR1 LNHNV and CDR2 YYDKDF (reference sequence). The CDR3 contains 16 residues. The CDR3 spells CATSLLVGTGGNEQFF. As DNA, the CDR3 is TGTGCCACCAGCCTTCTCGTCGGGACAGGGGGCAATGAGCAGTTCTTC. Using reference TRBV15 and TRBJ2-1 for the parts outside the CDR3, the full variable domain is DAMVIQNPRYQVTQFGKPVTLSCSQTLNHNVMYWYQQKSSQAPKLLFHYYDKDFNNEADTPDNFQSRRPNTSFCFLDIRSPGLGDTAMYLCATSLLVGTGGNEQFFGPGTRLTVL.

This chain connects TRBV20-1 to TRBJ1-2; TRBD1 agrees at 8 bases. The junction had 4 bases not matched to a gene; V was cut back by 2 bases and J by 8 bases. The length of the CDR3 is 12 residues. Germline V gene sequence: CDR1 DFQATT, CDR2 SNEGSKA (reference sequence). The CDR3 protein is CSARPGGSGYTF. The CDR3 coding sequence is TGCAGTGCTAGACCAGGGGGCTCGGGCTACACCTTC.

Comment on this clonotype: A much larger clone is a single base away; this may be a read error. This chain links TRBV24-1 with TRBJ2-5, with D unclear. V was cut by 4 bases and J by 9 bases, with 11 bases left in between. The germline V gene has CDR1 KGHDR and CDR2 SFDVKD. The CDR3 sequence is 12 residues long. The DNA of the CDR3 is TGTGCCACCAGTGACACGACTGGGGCCCAGTACTTC. Residues: CATSDTTGAQYF.

The CDR3 nucleotides read TGTGCCAGCAGTCGGAGCCAGGGCCAGGGCTACACCTTC. Encoded protein: CASSRSQGQGYTF. J is TRBJ1-2 and V is TRBV12-3 or TRBV12-4; possible D gene TRBD1, 5 bases. The germline V and J ends were trimmed by 5 bases and 8 bases, with 15 bases remaining between them. The CDR3 totals 13 residues.

The chain uses TRBV29-1 and TRBJ1-1; tentative D call: TRBD1 (6 bases). The CDR3 totals 13 residues. V dropped 3 bases and J dropped 12 bases, with 20 bases sitting between them. Germline values: CDR1 SQVTM, CDR2 ANQGSEA. The CDR3 coding sequence is TGCAGCGTTGAGGGGGCGGGGCGAGTGAATCCTTTCTTT. Encoded protein: CSVEGAGRVNPFF.

This clonotype showed up just a few times. The V and J genes are TRBV15 and TRBJ1-1; maybe TRBD1 (6 bases). Looked up from germline, CDR1 is LNHNV and CDR2 is YYDKDF (reference sequence). The CDR3 covers 15 residues. The V and J ends lost 3 bases and 2 bases respectively, with 13 bases between them. The DNA for the CDR3 is TGTGCCACCAGCAGTCAACTACAGGGTAACACTGAAGCTTTCTTT. Amino acids: CATSSQLQGNTEAFF.

This clonotype showed up just a few times. The rearrangement joins TRBV3-1 to TRBJ2-7, with a weak D call TRBD2 (6 bases). The CDR3 has 13 amino acids. The germline gives CDR1 LGHDT, CDR2 YNNKEL (reference sequence). Between the trimmed V and J ends, which lost 5 bases and 1 base, there was a span of 9 bases. The CDR3 DNA reads as TGTGCCAGCAGCAGGGAGGTGTCCTACGAGCAGTACTTC. Translating gives CASSREVSYEQYF.

This clonotype was counted a few times. This chain links TRBV4-1 with TRBJ2-5; 8 positions match TRBD1. In germline, CDR1 is MGHRA, CDR2 YSYEKL. The CDR3 runs 14 residues. The J segment lost 11 bases and the V segment lost 4 bases, leaving 12 bases of the junction unmatched. For the CDR3, the DNA is TGCGCCAGCAGCCCACCAGGACAGGGCAAAGAGCAGTACTTC. Translating it yields CASSPPGQGKEQYF.

CDR3 in DNA: TGTGCCAGCAGCCGGGGGAACACAGATACGCAGTATTTT. It translates to CASSRGNTDTQYF. The chain is built from TRBV7-3 and TRBJ2-3; perhaps TRBD2 as D (6 bases). The germline V gene has CDR1 SGHTA and CDR2 FQGTGA. CDR3 length equals 13 residues. Trimming removed 5 bases at V and 2 bases at J, with 8 bases between. The full variable domain, with the rest looked up from reference TRBV7-3 and TRBJ2-3, is GAGVSQTPSNKVTEKGKYVELRCDPISGHTALYWYRQSLGQGPEFLIYFQGTGAADDSGLPNDRFFAVRPEGSVSTLKIQRTERGDSAVYLCASSRGNTDTQYFGPGTRLTVL.

There are many counts of this clonotype. J is TRBJ1-2 and V is TRBV12-3 or TRBV12-4; 8 positions match TRBD1. This CDR3 spans 12 amino acids. V was pared by 8 bases and J by 5 bases, with 4 bases of the junction left unmatched. CDR3 in DNA: TGTGCCAGCGGATGGACAGGGTATGGCTACACCTTC. Its translation: CASGWTGYGYTF.